A selection of T cell receptor beta chains follows, all from one sample in a study of CD8+ T cells in alopecia areata. Some clones are missing from TCRdb's copy, which holds only in-frame ones; the method was immunoSEQ multiplex PCR. The sample consists of fewer than 110,000 clones, roughly 60% of them appearing once. The source material was CD8+ T cells sorted from blood, sampled between weeks 55 and 65, from a patient treated with tofacitinib. The receptors come from a human donor with alopecia areata. CDR3s include the opening cysteine and the closing phenylalanine or tryptophan. The D gene is left open where the match is weak. Size values are once, few and many counts, or a class for expanded clones, and some rows have none.

12 | TRBJ2-7 | TRBV10-3 | . | . | CAIRNRTYEQYF | TGTGCCATCCGGAACAGAACCTACGAGCAGTACTTC
15 | TRBJ2-2 | TRBV29-1 | TRBD2 | . | CSVETSGASPGELFF | TGCAGCGTTGAGACTAGCGGGGCCTCCCCCGGGGAGCTGTTTTTT
11 | TRBJ2-3 | TRBV7-9 | . | few | CASSFTDTQYF | TGTGCCAGCAGCTTCACAGATACGCAGTATTTT
12 | TRBJ2-1 | TRBV9 | . | . | CASSVDSGEQFF | TGTGCCAGCAGCGTAGATTCGGGTGAGCAGTTCTTC
18 | TRBJ2-1 | TRBV12-5 | TRBD1 | . | CASGLVRTLAGQAIEQFF | TGTGCTAGTGGTTTGGTACGGACCCTCGCGGGACAGGCAATAGAGCAGTTCTTC
17 | TRBJ2-3 | TRBV29-1 | . | . | CSAPDRPIVQGTDTQYF | TGCAGCGCTCCCGATAGGCCGATCGTCCAAGGCACAGATACGCAGTATTTT
13 | TRBJ2-1 | TRBV19 | . | few | CASSINGYNEQFF | TGTGCCAGTAGTATCAACGGATACAATGAGCAGTTCTTC
15 | TRBJ2-7 | TRBV29-1 | . | . | CSFSARGRATYEQYF | TGCAGCTTCTCAGCCAGGGGCAGGGCAACCTACGAGCAGTACTTC
14 | TRBJ1-5 | TRBV25-1 | . | . | CASSGPNERQPQHF | TGTGCCAGTAGTGGCCCTAACGAGCGGCAGCCCCAGCATTTT
14 | TRBJ1-2 | TRBV30 | . | . | CAWSGRGESDGYTF | TGTGCCTGGAGTGGCCGAGGGGAGAGTGATGGCTACACCTTC